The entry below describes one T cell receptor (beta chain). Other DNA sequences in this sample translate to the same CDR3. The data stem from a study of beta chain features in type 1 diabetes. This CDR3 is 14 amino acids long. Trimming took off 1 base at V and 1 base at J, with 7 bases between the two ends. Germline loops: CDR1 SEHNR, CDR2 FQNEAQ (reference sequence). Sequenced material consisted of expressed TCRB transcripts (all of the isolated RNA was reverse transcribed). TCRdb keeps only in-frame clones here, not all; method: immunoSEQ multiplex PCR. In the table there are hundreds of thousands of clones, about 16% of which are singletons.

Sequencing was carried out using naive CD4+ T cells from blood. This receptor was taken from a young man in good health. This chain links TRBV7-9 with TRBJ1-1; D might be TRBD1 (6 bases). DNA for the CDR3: TGTGCCAGCAGCTTAGGGGGACAGAACACTGAAGCTTTCTTT. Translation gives CASSLGGQNTEAFF.